A selection of T cell receptor beta chains follows, all from one sample in a study of blood T cell repertoires in COVID-19. Assay used: immunoSEQ multiplex PCR; TCRdb lists only in-frame clones, some missing. This sample has 170,000 or so clones; about nine tenths occur once, and the top ten carry approximately 9%. Source material: PBMCs or T cells enriched from blood (not recorded which). Receptors originate from a woman aged 18-30 years who had recovered from COVID-19. Both conserved end residues are part of each CDR3. The order of the fields is clone size, V gene, J gene, D gene, CDR3 DNA, CDR3 protein. D genes are given only for firm matches. Clone size is given for some rows only: seen once, a few or many times, or a class if the clone is expanded.

size: -
V: TRBV5-1
J: TRBJ1-6
D: -
DNA: TGCGCCAGCAGTTCGACAGGAGACAATTCACCCCTCCACTTT
CDR3: CASSSTGDNSPLHF

size: -
V: TRBV7-2
J: TRBJ2-5
D: TRBD2
DNA: TGTGCCAGCAGCCCCCGTTTGTGGGTTGGGACTAGCGGGGCGGAGACCCAGTACTTC
CDR3: CASSPRLWVGTSGAETQYF

size: -
V: TRBV15
J: TRBJ2-2
D: -
DNA: TGTGCCACCAGCAGGGGCCGTTCGAACACCGGGGAGCTGTTTTTT
CDR3: CATSRGRSNTGELFF

size: -
V: TRBV5-4
J: TRBJ2-3
D: TRBD2
DNA: TGTGCCAGCAGCCACCCGACTAGCGGGGGCAGCACAGATACGCAGTATTTT
CDR3: CASSHPTSGGSTDTQYF

size: -
V: TRBV5-4
J: TRBJ2-2
D: TRBD2
DNA: TGTGCCAGCAGCCCGGGACTAGCGGGGGTATCGACCGGGGAGCTGTTTTTT
CDR3: CASSPGLAGVSTGELFF

size: -
V: TRBV19
J: TRBJ2-7
D: TRBD1
DNA: TGTGCCAGTAGTCCCGAGGGGGCTTGGTTCGAGCAGTACTTC
CDR3: CASSPEGAWFEQYF

size: -
V: TRBV4-1
J: TRBJ2-7
D: -
DNA: TGCGCCAGCAGCCAAGTGGGAGCGAGCTCCTACGAGCAGTACTTC
CDR3: CASSQVGASSYEQYF

size: -
V: TRBV2
J: TRBJ1-5
D: -
DNA: TGTGCCAGCAGTGAAGAGGCGGGTCAGCCCCAGCATTTT
CDR3: CASSEEAGQPQHF

size: -
V: TRBV4-2
J: TRBJ2-7
D: TRBD2
DNA: TGTGCCAGCAGCCAAGTCTCTAAGCGGGGGGGCTACGAGCAGTACTTC
CDR3: CASSQVSKRGGYEQYF

size: -
V: TRBV6-5
J: TRBJ2-1
D: TRBD1
DNA: TGTGCCAGCATCCGGGACAGGGACTACAATGAGCAGTTCTTC
CDR3: CASIRDRDYNEQFF

size: -
V: TRBV29-1
J: TRBJ2-2
D: -
DNA: TGCAGCGTGGTCAGGGCCCCCACCGGGGAGCTGTTTTTT
CDR3: CSVVRAPTGELFF

size: -
V: TRBV28
J: TRBJ1-2
D: -
DNA: TGTGCCAGCAGATCTCTCTCCGGCTACACCTTC
CDR3: CASRSLSGYTF

size: few
V: TRBV29-1
J: TRBJ2-3
D: -
DNA: TGCAGCGTTGACAGGGGTGCCGAAGATACGCAGTATTTT
CDR3: CSVDRGAEDTQYF

size: -
V: TRBV4-1
J: TRBJ2-3
D: -
DNA: TGCGCCAGCAGCCAAGACCAGGCCCTACGGGACAAGAAGTCAGATACGCAGTATTTT
CDR3: CASSQDQALRDKKSDTQYF

size: -
V: TRBV28
J: TRBJ1-5
D: -
DNA: TGTGCCAGCAGTTTATACCCCCCCGGACAGTCTAATCAGCCCCAGCATTTT
CDR3: CASSLYPPGQSNQPQHF

size: -
V: TRBV7-6
J: TRBJ2-1
D: TRBD2
DNA: TGTGCCAGCAGCTTATTAGGCGGGGGAAACAATGAGCAGTTCTTC
CDR3: CASSLLGGGNNEQFF

size: -
V: TRBV2
J: TRBJ2-3
D: TRBD1
DNA: TGTGCCAGCAGGTACGACAGGGCGGTCGTAAGCACAGATACGCAGTATTTT
CDR3: CASRYDRAVVSTDTQYF

size: few
V: TRBV25-1
J: TRBJ1-4
D: TRBD1
DNA: TGTGCCAGCAGTGAACTTAGTACAGGGGGCGCCATTTTGTTTTTT
CDR3: CASSELSTGGAILFF

size: -
V: TRBV6-4
J: TRBJ2-5
D: TRBD1
DNA: TGTGCCAGCAAAGACAGGGCGTTGACGGAGACCCAGTACTTC
CDR3: CASKDRALTETQYF

size: few
V: TRBV18
J: TRBJ1-6
D: -
DNA: TGTGCCAGCTCACCAAACACGATGGCTAATTCACCCCTCCACTTT
CDR3: CASSPNTMANSPLHF

size: -
V: TRBV14
J: TRBJ1-1
D: -
DNA: TGTGCCAGCAGCCAAGTGCGGGCCACTGAAGCTTTCTTT
CDR3: CASSQVRATEAFF

size: -
V: TRBV28
J: TRBJ2-7
D: TRBD1
DNA: TGTGCCAGCAGTCTACTACAGGGGTTCAACGAGCAGTACTTC
CDR3: CASSLLQGFNEQYF

size: -
V: TRBV28
J: TRBJ2-7
D: TRBD2
DNA: TGTGCCAGCAGGCGCGGGACTAGCGGCTCCTACGAGCAGTACTTC
CDR3: CASRRGTSGSYEQYF

size: -
V: TRBV19
J: TRBJ2-1
D: TRBD1
DNA: TGTGCCAGTAGTTCTGGCAGGGGGCGGTTGAGGCAGTTCTTC
CDR3: CASSSGRGRLRQFF

size: once
V: TRBV5-1
J: TRBJ2-5
D: -
DNA: TGCGCCAGCAGCCAGAACCCGGAGACCCAGTACTTC
CDR3: CASSQNPETQYF

size: -
V: TRBV2
J: TRBJ1-5
D: -
DNA: TGTGCCAGCAGTGAAGTCCCTTCAGGGCCCCAGCCCCAGCATTTT
CDR3: CASSEVPSGPQPQHF

size: -
V: TRBV11-2
J: TRBJ1-2
D: -
DNA: TGTGCCAGCAGTCGGGCAGGGTTTGATGGCTACACCTTC
CDR3: CASSRAGFDGYTF

size: -
V: TRBV5-1
J: TRBJ2-1
D: TRBD2
DNA: TGCGCCAGCAGCTTGGCGGGGGGGCTAGGGTACAATGAGCAGTTCTTC
CDR3: CASSLAGGLGYNEQFF

size: -
V: TRBV15
J: TRBJ1-2
D: -
DNA: TGTGCCACCAGCTCTGGGACTACCTACTATGGCTACACCTTC
CDR3: CATSSGTTYYGYTF

size: -
V: TRBV7-2
J: TRBJ2-7
D: TRBD1
DNA: TGTGCCAGCAGCTTAGAGGGACAGGTCTACGAGCAGTACTTC
CDR3: CASSLEGQVYEQYF

size: -
V: TRBV5-1
J: TRBJ1-2
D: -
DNA: TGCGCCAGCAGCATCGGGGATAACTATGGCTACACCTTC
CDR3: CASSIGDNYGYTF

size: -
V: TRBV5-6
J: TRBJ2-3
D: TRBD1
DNA: TGTGCCAGCAGCCCACTGACAGGGGCAAGGGATACGCAGTATTTT
CDR3: CASSPLTGARDTQYF

size: -
V: TRBV7-8
J: TRBJ2-3
D: -
DNA: TGTGCCAGCAGCATTAGTTCCGCTACCTATCTGTATTTT
CDR3: CASSISSATYLYF

size: -
V: TRBV10-3
J: TRBJ1-1
D: -
DNA: TGTGCCATCAGCTCGCCAGGGAACACTGAAGCTTTCTTT
CDR3: CAISSPGNTEAFF

size: -
V: TRBV7-9
J: TRBJ2-1
D: TRBD2
DNA: TGTGCCAGCAGCCAACTTAGCGGGGGGTGGGCTGAGCAGTTCTTC
CDR3: CASSQLSGGWAEQFF

size: -
V: TRBV6-6
J: TRBJ1-2
D: TRBD1
DNA: TGTGCCAGCAGTTTACCCCAGGGGGCAAACTATGGCTACACCTTC
CDR3: CASSLPQGANYGYTF

size: -
V: TRBV20-1
J: TRBJ2-5
D: -
DNA: TGCAGTGCTAGGGTCCGGGAGACCCAGTACTTC
CDR3: CSARVRETQYF

size: -
V: TRBV27
J: TRBJ2-3
D: TRBD1
DNA: TGTGCCAGCAGATATTGGGGGACAGGAAACACAGATACGCAGTATTTT
CDR3: CASRYWGTGNTDTQYF

size: once
V: TRBV7-8
J: TRBJ1-1
D: -
DNA: TGTGCCAGCAGCGTAGGGGAGGGCACTGAAGCTTTCTTT
CDR3: CASSVGEGTEAFF

size: once
V: TRBV20-1
J: TRBJ2-3
D: TRBD2
DNA: TGCAGTGCTAGTAAGGGACTAGCGGGAGCCACGAACACAGATACGCAGTATTTT
CDR3: CSASKGLAGATNTDTQYF